The following is a T cell receptor beta chain sequence with its context. The antigen remains unidentified. This CDR3 contains 15 residues. Trimming stripped 4 bases from V and 13 bases from J, with 25 bases between. The germline CDR1 and CDR2 sequences are MDHEN and SYDVKM. The PCR was carried out with 60 Vbeta primers and 13 Jbeta primers. How the authors handled the data: Later work found approximately 87 million unique TCR beta chains, with some 11 million shared. Produced via immunoSEQ multiplex PCR; TCRdb's table is partial and in-frame only. V, J and clone size are taken as reported in that table, and D and trimming were inferred from the DNA itself. The sample table includes more than 85,000 clones. These data come from a study of cytomegalovirus exposure and HLA in healthy donors. Broader study findings: Later, an analysis found that common viral pathogens appeared to be linked with several of the most significant clusters.

The sample consisted of PBMCs. This chain connects TRBV28 to TRBJ1-2; weak D call: TRBD1 (6 bases). The TCR originated in a girl aged 5-17 years in good health and CMV-seropositive. The DNA of the CDR3 is TGTGCCAGCAGTTCTGGCCAGGGGTGGGTATCGCTTAGCACCTTC. The encoded protein is CASSSGQGWVSLSTF.